What follows is one T cell receptor (beta chain) and its context. This clonotype was seen at least ten times. No antigen is known for it. It has no much larger one-base neighbor in the sample; base qualities were not kept. This specimen belongs to a study of neurological immune-mediated disorders (dated by TCRdb to the late 2010s). For the study in its entirety: Among the roughly 35 multiple sclerosis patients, some 31 had relapsing-remitting MS and 3 had secondary progressive MS. The cohort was made up of around 70 subjects, consisting of around 14 HAM/TSP patients, around 35 multiple sclerosis patients and around 20 healthy controls. Longitudinal samples, technical triplicates and paired sorted CD4+ and CD8+ T-cell subsets, alongside PBMC samples, were included among the approximately 98 TCR-beta libraries. Peripheral blood TCR-beta repertoires from HTLV-I-associated myelopathy (HAM/TSP) patients, multiple sclerosis patients and healthy controls were compared by UMI-based sequencing.

Here is what the overall study found, with its caveats: No identical CDR3 amino acid sequences were found to be shared among expanded clones across subjects, suggesting that TCR-beta repertoires were private in all groups. Phylogenetic analysis grouped repertoires from 18 of 34 MS patients into a cluster of related CDR3 sequences, suggesting a possible repertoire-level signature. No association of the MS cluster with clinical or MRI features was observed, and the need for larger cohorts was stated by the authors. TCR clonal expansion was greatest in HAM/TSP patients and smallest in MS patients, who ranked below even healthy controls.

cDNA was synthesized by template-switch 5'RACE using a primer with a 10-nucleotide random unique molecular identifier that tagged each TCR transcript. Each sequencing run produced over 160 million TCR-beta sequences covering 15-18 subjects. The RNeasy kit was used for extraction of total RNA. The KAPA Real-time Library Amplification kit was used to amplify TCR-beta VDJ regions with primers for the TCR constant region and the 5'RACE anchor. Sample indexes and Illumina adaptors were added in a first PCR, after which library yield was increased in a second PCR. The roughly 650 bp TCR product was size-selected on a 2% E-gel SizeSelection system after Ampure bead purification. Before pooling, library quality was checked on a Bioanalyzer, concentration was measured with Qubit, and libraries were quantified with the Kapa Library Quantification kit. An Illumina HiSeq 2500 sequenced the libraries paired-end 2 x 150 bp. To increase sequence diversity, roughly 24-31% phiX was spiked into each library pool. The original methods were these. Quality-filtered reads were processed with the UMI-based MiGEC pipeline, which removed over 75% of raw TCR sequences during error correction. VDJ genes were aligned to IMGT germline references, and each clonotype was defined by a unique CDR3 amino acid sequence together with V-J genes. Clonal expansion, Shannon diversity, and CDR3 relatedness (CalcPairwiseDistances, ClusterSamples) were evaluated with VDJtools, and phylogenetic trees were built with CLCbio workbench. Using coefficient-of-variation modelling across technical triplicates, the study counted a clone as expanded if it had at least 8 unique UMIs. TCRdb redid the processing of the public reads, applying fastp at Q25 and MiXCR, and retained in-frame beta chains. Each entry merges the rows of one CDR3 protein and shows their most common DNA and genes. TCRdb's processing, not the study's, gives the V and J calls here. Across this sample there are roughly 65,000 distinct CDR3 sequences, with over 5% seen only once. The ten largest clones represent roughly 5% of the sample.

For the unsorted PBMC libraries, 2 million PBMCs were stored in RNAlater at -80 degrees C until RNA extraction and were used to generate the libraries. The multiple sclerosis patients were enrolled in a US clinical protocol that evaluated disease progression with magnetic resonance imaging. Peripheral blood underwent Ficoll-Hypaque density gradient centrifugation to isolate PBMCs, which were then cryopreserved in liquid nitrogen. V ends up 4 bases short and J 2 bases short, with an unmatched junction base count of 7. The CDR3 starts with the cysteine, ends with the phenylalanine, and has 15 residues. The read is trimmed to its CDR3 DNA, 45 bases read in frame from base 1. Reading the germline V gene gives CDR1 SGHRS and CDR2 YFSETQ.

This sequence uses TRBV5-1 and TRBJ2-3; TRBD2 aligns with 7 central bases. The sample comprised PBMCs. The receptor was derived from a human donor with multiple sclerosis. The donor label of this sample is uncertain. The DNA sequence follows: TGCGCCAGCAGCCCCCAGACTAGCTCCACAGATACGCAGTATTTT. This translates into CASSPQTSSTDTQYF.